Following are 27 T cell receptor beta chains from one sample sequenced in a study of blood T cell repertoires in COVID-19. TCRdb's table, derived via immunoSEQ multiplex PCR, lists solely in-frame clones and lacks some. Here the sample spans around 700,000 clones, around 90% being singletons. The sequencing sample was made of peripheral blood. Source of these receptors: a woman aged 18-29 years with acute or convalescent COVID-19.

This clone was observed once. This chain joins TRBV18 and TRBJ2-3; no firm D call. The ends were cut back, 3 bases at V and 4 bases at J, with 5 bases in the middle. This CDR3 is 12 amino acids long. Germline V gives CDR1 KGHSH, CDR2 LQKENI. The CDR3 sequence is CASSPSADTQYF. Written as DNA, the CDR3 is TGTGCCAGCTCACCGAGCGCAGATACGCAGTATTTT.

The chain links TRBV29-1 to TRBJ1-2; TRBD1 agrees at 10 bases. Germline V gene lookup returns CDR1 SQVTM and CDR2 ANQGSEA. V gave up 3 bases and J gave up 4 bases; unmatched junction bases: 5. CDR3 size: 14 residues. The CDR3 sequence: CSVDPGQGFYGYTF. As DNA, the CDR3 is TGCAGCGTTGATCCGGGACAGGGGTTCTATGGCTACACCTTC.

The V and J genes are TRBV4-3 and TRBJ2-3, with D possibly TRBD2 on 6 matching bases. Between the trimmed V and J ends, which lost 0 bases and 5 bases, there was a span of 21 bases. Germline CDR1 and CDR2: LGHNA and YSLEER. There are 18 residues in the CDR3. Written as DNA, the CDR3 is TGCGCCAGCAGCCAAGAGTTGGAGGGAGGCGGAGAAAAAGATACGCAGTATTTT. Its translation: CASSQELEGGGEKDTQYF.

The rearrangement uses TRBV19 and TRBJ2-7, with 8 bases identical to TRBD1. This CDR3 is 15 amino acids long. Germline V CDR1 and CDR2: LNHDA, SQIVND (reference sequence). Germline trimming cut 6 bases from V and 1 base from J; bases unmatched to any gene: 8. DNA for the CDR3: TGTGCCAGTAGGCAAGGACAGGGTCATTCCTACGAGCAGTACTTC. Translated: CASRQGQGHSYEQYF. The complete variable domain, with remaining parts taken from reference TRBV19 and TRBJ2-7, reads DGGITQSPKYLFRKEGQNVTLSCEQNLNHDAMYWYRQDPGQGLRLIYYSQIVNDFQKGDIAEGYSVSREKKESFPLTVTSAQKNPTAFYLCASRQGQGHSYEQYFGPGTRLTVT.

The rearrangement joins TRBV30 to TRBJ2-2, with D maybe TRBD2 (5 bases). This CDR3 region has 14 residues. V was pared by 2 bases and J by 8 bases, with 15 bases between. Germline V gene sequence: CDR1 GTSNPN, CDR2 SVGIG (reference sequence). CDR3 DNA sequence: TGTGCCTGGAGTCCCAGGAGGTTGGTAGGGGAGCTGTTTTTT. Translated, it gives CAWSPRRLVGELFF.

V and J are TRBV7-3 and TRBJ2-7, with D perhaps matching TRBD2 (7 bases). The V end was cut by 5 bases, the J end by 2 bases, with 19 bases between. From germline, CDR1 is SGHTA and CDR2 FQGTGA. The CDR3 loop spans 16 amino acids. The CDR3 coding sequence is TGTGCCAGCAGCCCCGGTGGCGGGGGCTCCCCCTACGAGCAGTACTTC. Its translation is CASSPGGGGSPYEQYF.

This chain links TRBV3-1 (or the pseudogene TRBV3-2) with TRBJ1-3, with 7 bases fitting TRBD1. Germline CDR1 and CDR2: LGHDT and YNNKEL (reference sequence). The CDR3 has 14 residues. The junction had 5 bases not matched to a gene; V was cut back by 5 bases and J by 4 bases. The CDR3 region is CASSKGGAGNTIYF. In nucleotides, the CDR3 is TGTGCCAGCAGCAAAGGGGGCGCGGGAAACACCATATATTTT.

Only one count was recorded for this clone. J is TRBJ1-6 and V is TRBV27, with D tentatively TRBD1 (6 bases). Trimming took 5 bases from V and 6 from J, leaving 11 bases between them. Germline loops: CDR1 MNHEY, CDR2 SMNVEV (reference sequence). The CDR3 totals 14 residues. CDR3 DNA: TGTGCCAGCAGTCCCCGACAGGTTAATTCACCCCTCCACTTT. Translated: CASSPRQVNSPLHF.

The V and J genes are TRBV15 and TRBJ1-2; possibly TRBD1 for D (6 bases). The V gene lost 0 bases and the J gene lost 3 bases, with 14 bases spanning the gap. The CDR3 is made up of 16 amino acids. Germline V gene sequence: CDR1 LNHNV, CDR2 YYDKDF (reference sequence). Here the CDR3 reads CATSRDLRGGHYGYTF. The CDR3 DNA sequence: TGTGCCACCAGCAGAGATCTCAGGGGAGGGCACTATGGCTACACCTTC.

The V gene is TRBV4-3, the J gene TRBJ1-1; TRBD1 agrees at 9 bases. Germline loops: CDR1 LGHNA, CDR2 YSLEER. The CDR3 extends over 16 amino acids. After removal of 4 bases from V and 5 bases from J, the junction contained 11 bases not matched to a gene. The CDR3 here is CASSPGQGLWETEAFF. The CDR3 DNA reads TGCGCCAGCAGCCCTGGACAGGGGCTATGGGAGACTGAAGCTTTCTTT.

The chain couples TRBV11-2 to TRBJ2-3; a weak D match, TRBD1 (6 bases). The germline CDR1 and CDR2 sequences are SGHAT and FQNNGV. V lost 4 bases to trimming and J lost 5 bases, with 10 bases between them. The CDR3 is 13 amino acids. The CDR3 DNA reads TGTGCCAGCAGCTCAGACAGGCGAGATACGCAGTATTTT. Amino acids: CASSSDRRDTQYF.

The chain couples TRBV5-1 to TRBJ1-2; 7 nucleotides agree with TRBD1. This CDR3 contains 16 residues. The V gene end was trimmed by 4 bases and the J gene end by 8 bases; junction bases not matched to a gene: 17. Per the germline V gene, CDR1 is SGHRS and CDR2 is YFSETQ. The CDR3, as DNA: TGCGCCAGCAGCAACCGGGACAGCCTTCGGGCCCAGGGCTACACCTTC. Residues: CASSNRDSLRAQGYTF. Complete variable domain (other parts from reference TRBV5-1 and TRBJ1-2): KAGVTQTPRYLIKTRGQQVTLSCSPISGHRSVSWYQQTPGQGLQFLFEYFSETQRNKGNFPGRFSGRQFSNSRSEMNVSTLELGDSALYLCASSNRDSLRAQGYTFGSGTRLTVV.

The J gene is TRBJ1-6, the V gene TRBV19; tentative D call: TRBD1 (5 bases). The germline gives CDR1 LNHDA, CDR2 SQIVND (reference sequence). The CDR3 is 12 residues long. V was clipped by 4 bases and J by 14 bases, with 12 bases between them. Written as DNA, the CDR3 is TGTGCCAGTAGTACCTCAGGGTTCACCCTCCACTTT. It translates to CASSTSGFTLHF. The full variable domain, in which reference TRBV19 and TRBJ1-6 provide the parts outside the CDR3, is DGGITQSPKYLFRKEGQNVTLSCEQNLNHDAMYWYRQDPGQGLRLIYYSQIVNDFQKGDIAEGYSVSREKKESFPLTVTSAQKNPTAFYLCASSTSGFTLHFGNGTRLTVT.

The chain links TRBV6-5 to TRBJ1-5; D uncertain. V was clipped by 6 bases and J by 9 bases, with 12 bases between them. The CDR3 has 12 residues. Per the germline V gene, CDR1 is MNHEY and CDR2 is SVGAGI. CDR3 coding DNA: TGTGCCAGCAGCGCCAGAGAGGGGCCCCAGCATTTT. Translated: CASSAREGPQHF.

The chain employs TRBV19 and TRBJ2-7; 10 bases are a match to TRBD1. This CDR3 has 15 amino acids. The V gene's germline CDR1 is LNHDA and CDR2 SQIVND (reference sequence). After removal of 4 bases from V and 0 bases from J, the junction contained 3 bases not matched to a gene. The CDR3 DNA sequence: TGTGCCAGTAGTACGGGACAGGGGAGCTCCTACGAGCAGTACTTC. This sequence encodes CASSTGQGSSYEQYF.

V and J are TRBV7-9 and TRBJ1-1; possibly TRBD1 for D (5 bases). The V gene's germline CDR1 is SEHNR and CDR2 FQNEAQ (reference sequence). The CDR3 length is 15 residues. Trimming took off 1 base at V and 2 bases at J, with 11 bases between the two ends. The CDR3 DNA sequence: TGTGCCAGCAGCTTAGTTTGGGGCCTAAACACTGAAGCTTTCTTT. This encodes CASSLVWGLNTEAFF.

A remark on this clone: This CDR3 is also generated by other DNA sequences in the sample. The V gene is TRBV12-3 or TRBV12-4, the J gene TRBJ1-1; D not resolved. The CDR3 runs 12 residues. V gave up 6 bases and J gave up 5 bases, with 10 bases separating them. The CDR3 DNA sequence: TGTGCCAGCAGCCCCCGGGTAACTGAAGCTTTCTTT. This encodes CASSPRVTEAFF.

The rearrangement joins TRBV9 to TRBJ2-3; 8 bases agree with TRBD2. This CDR3 contains 16 residues. In germline, CDR1 is SGDLS, CDR2 YYNGEE. Trimming took 4 bases from V and 4 from J; bases not matched to a gene: 11. The CDR3 bases are TGTGCCAGCAGCTCCCCCGCGGGGGGCGCCGCAGATACGCAGTATTTT. Translation gives CASSSPAGGAADTQYF.

This clone was seen a single time. V and J are TRBV29-1 and TRBJ1-1; D gene unclear. Trimming left V 4 bases short and J 1 base short, with 22 bases between. This CDR3 is 17 amino acids long. Per the germline V gene, CDR1 is SQVTM and CDR2 is ANQGSEA. The CDR3 DNA sequence: TGCAGCGTTGGGGTTGGCACGAGGTCTAGTCAGAACACTGAAGCTTTCTTT. Translated, it gives CSVGVGTRSSQNTEAFF.

This chain connects TRBV6-1 to TRBJ1-2, with 7 bases lining up with TRBD1. The CDR3 is 17 amino acids. Losses at the gene ends were 0 bases for V and 2 bases for J; bases not matched to a gene: 9. Germline V gene data show CDR1 as MNHNS and CDR2 as SASEGT. This CDR3 reads CASSEAETGSPNYGYTF. CDR3 coding DNA: TGTGCCAGCAGTGAAGCCGAGACAGGGAGCCCCAACTATGGCTACACCTTC.

The chain combines TRBV2 with TRBJ1-2; TRBD1 matches 7 bases. V was pared by 0 bases and J by 4 bases, with 2 bases of the junction left unmatched. CDR3 size: 14 residues. CDR1 is SNHLY and CDR2 is FYNNEI in the germline V gene. CDR3 nucleotide sequence: TGTGCCAGCAGTGAAGCCCCAGGGGGCTATGGCTACACCTTC. Amino acids: CASSEAPGGYGYTF.

This chain connects TRBV5-6 to TRBJ2-3; 7 nucleotides align to TRBD1. The V segment lost 0 bases and the J segment 2 bases; nucleotides outside the gene matches: 6. Germline V lookup: CDR1 SGHDT, CDR2 YYEEEE. The CDR3 sequence is 16 residues long. The chain's CDR3 is CASSLEQGVDTDTQYF. The CDR3, as DNA: TGTGCCAGCAGCTTGGAGCAGGGGGTGGACACAGATACGCAGTATTTT.

Only a few counts were recorded for this clone. V usage is TRBV5-6 and J usage is TRBJ1-5; 7 bases align to TRBD1. The J segment lost 1 base and the V segment lost 4 bases, leaving 8 bases of the junction unmatched. This CDR3 comprises 16 residues. CDR1 and CDR2 from the germline V gene are SGHDT and YYEEEE. The CDR3 sequence is CASSQLQGSSNQPQHF. DNA for the CDR3: TGTGCCAGCAGCCAGCTACAGGGGTCCAGCAATCAGCCCCAGCATTTT.

This chain joins TRBV19 and TRBJ2-7, with a tentative D call TRBD2 (5 bases). Looked up from germline, CDR1 is LNHDA and CDR2 is SQIVND (reference sequence). V was clipped by 0 bases and J by 2 bases, with 8 bases between them. This CDR3 contains 14 residues. The CDR3 spells CASSIDSGTYEQYF. The CDR3 DNA sequence: TGTGCCAGTAGTATAGATTCGGGGACCTACGAGCAGTACTTC.

A word on this clone: The sample has other DNA sequences that encode this CDR3 too. The gene calls are TRBV18 and TRBJ1-3; TRBD1 aligns across 8 bases. The V and J ends lost 4 bases and 3 bases, in that order; junction bases with no gene match: 2. CDR1 KGHSH and CDR2 LQKENI come from the germline V gene. The CDR3 length is 14 residues. The CDR3 nucleotides are TGTGCCAGCTCACGTGGACAGGGTGGAAACACCATATATTTT. It codes for CASSRGQGGNTIYF.

The chain couples TRBV19 to TRBJ1-1; no firm D call. CDR1 is LNHDA and CDR2 is SQIVND in the germline V gene (reference sequence). This CDR3 has 14 residues. V lost 8 bases, J lost 3 bases, and 16 bases lay in between. The CDR3 nucleotides read TGTGCCAGTGAGAGGGCTGATGAGGACACTGAAGCTTTCTTT. Translated, it gives CASERADEDTEAFF.

The gene calls are TRBV5-5 and TRBJ2-7; D is ambiguous. Germline CDR1 SGHKS, CDR2 YYEKEE (reference sequence). The CDR3 has 13 amino acids. V was shortened by 2 bases and J by 1 base, with 7 bases between the two germline ends. The CDR3 sequence is CASSFALSYEQYF. CDR3 nucleotides: TGTGCCAGCAGCTTTGCGTTGTCCTACGAGCAGTACTTC.